The rows below give T cell receptor beta chains drawn from one sample of a study of patients and donors after allogeneic stem cell transplantation. TCRdb redid the calling of the RT-PCR reads with MiXCR, one entry per CDR3 protein. There are some 40,000 distinct CDR3 sequences in the sample; over 25% occur only once, and approximately 79% lies in the top ten. The specimen was blood, either unsorted or a sorted T cell fraction (not recorded which). The receptors originated from a human donor who was either an allogeneic HSCT recipient or a stem cell or donor lymphocyte infusion donor (not recorded which). It is not recorded whose cells these are; they may come from a transplant donor. Each CDR3 is given with its conserved first and last residue. D genes are given only for firm matches. Clone size, where shown, is once, few, many, or a class for clones that have expanded.

TRBD1 TRBJ2-5 NA TRBV4-3 CASSQDRDSAQYF TGCGCCAGCAGCCAAGATCGGGACAGCGCCCAGTACTTC
NA TRBJ1-1 NA TRBV29-1 CSVLGHGLDTEAFF TGCAGCGTTCTCGGCCATGGCCTCGACACTGAAGCTTTCTTT
TRBD2 TRBJ2-7 few TRBV27 CASSLSMGLAGFYEQYF TGTGCCAGCAGTTTATCCATGGGGCTAGCGGGGTTCTACGAGCAGTACTTC
NA TRBJ1-2 few TRBV4-1 CASRRLAGTLGYTF TGCGCCAGCCGGCGTCTTGCGGGGACTTTGGGCTACACCTTC
TRBD1 TRBJ2-1 NA TRBV6-2/TRBV6-3 CASSKGQGVEQFF TGTGCCAGCAGTAAGGGACAGGGGGTTGAGCAGTTCTTC
NA TRBJ2-1 NA TRBV20-1 CSANGRERPSNEQFF TGCAGTGCTAATGGCCGGGAGAGACCCTCCAATGAGCAGTTCTTC
NA TRBJ1-5 NA TRBV6-5 CASSYSRILEGRQPQHF TGTGCCAGCAGTTACTCGCGGATTTTGGAGGGACGGCAGCCCCAGCATTTT
TRBD1 TRBJ2-7 NA TRBV20-1 CSARPGGVQGVYRATYEQYF TGCAGTGCTAGACCAGGGGGAGTGCAGGGGGTATACCGAGCTACCTACGAGCAGTACTTC
NA TRBJ1-1 NA TRBV7-9 CASSYTPGPNPLNTEAFF TGTGCCAGCAGTTATACCCCCGGACCGAACCCACTGAACACTGAAGCTTTCTTT
TRBD1 TRBJ1-2 NA TRBV7-9 CASSSGQGGAPNYGYTF TGTGCCAGCAGCTCCGGACAGGGGGGCGCCCCTAACTATGGCTACACCTTC
TRBD1 TRBJ1-4 many TRBV12-5 CASGLVKTGRDEKLFF TGTGCTAGTGGTTTGGTAAAGACAGGGAGGGATGAAAAACTGTTTTTT
NA TRBJ2-1 NA TRBV4-3 CASSQDWLALQFF TGCGCCAGCAGCCAAGATTGGCTAGCACTGCAGTTCTTC
NA TRBJ2-6 few TRBV11-1 CASSIITGSGANVLTF TGTGCCAGCAGCATAATTACAGGTTCCGGGGCCAACGTCCTGACTTTC
NA TRBJ2-3 NA TRBV25-1 CASSEFLGTDTQYF TGTGCCAGCAGTGAATTCTTAGGCACAGATACGCAGTATTTT
TRBD1 TRBJ1-1 NA TRBV12-3/TRBV12-4 CASGGQGNTEAFF TGTGCCAGCGGGGGACAGGGGAACACTGAAGCTTTCTTT
TRBD1 TRBJ2-7 NA TRBV20-1 CSAREGTGSNEQYF TGCAGTGCTAGAGAAGGGACAGGGAGCAACGAGCAGTACTTC
NA TRBJ2-5 NA TRBV2 CASGGGLLQETQYF TGTGCCAGCGGAGGTGGACTACTTCAAGAGACCCAGTACTTC
TRBD2 TRBJ2-3 NA TRBV7-2 CASSLVSTSGRKSTDTQYF TGTGCCAGCAGCTTAGTATCGACTAGCGGGCGGAAGAGCACAGATACGCAGTATTTT
NA TRBJ2-5 few TRBV29-1 CSVVKGIDQETQYF TGCAGCGTTGTTAAGGGGATAGACCAAGAGACCCAGTACTTC
NA TRBJ2-7 once TRBV10-3 CAISDRAYEQYF TGTGCCATCAGTGACAGAGCCTACGAGCAGTACTTC
NA TRBJ1-4 NA TRBV12-3/TRBV12-4 CASSFIPTNEKLFF TGTGCCAGCAGTTTTATCCCAACTAATGAAAAACTGTTTTTT
NA TRBJ1-1 many TRBV7-2 CASSLGRNTEAFF TGTGCCAGCAGCTTAGGGAGGAACACTGAAGCTTTCTTT
NA TRBJ2-7 NA TRBV6-5 CASSYSMGGTSYEQYF TGTGCCAGCAGTTACTCCATGGGGGGAACCTCCTACGAGCAGTACTTC
TRBD1 TRBJ1-2 few TRBV7-3 CASSFKLDRARVYGYTF TGTGCCAGCAGCTTTAAATTGGACAGGGCAAGAGTGTATGGCTACACCTTC
TRBD2 TRBJ2-1 NA TRBV18 CASSWTSGHNEQFF TGTGCCAGCTCCTGGACTAGCGGGCACAATGAGCAGTTCTTC
NA TRBJ2-3 NA TRBV11-1 CASSSRGGTDTQYF TGTGCCAGCAGCTCCAGGGGGGGCACAGATACGCAGTATTTT
NA TRBJ1-1 many TRBV9 CASSVSGNTEAFF TGTGCCAGCAGCGTATCGGGGAACACTGAAGCTTTCTTT
TRBD2 TRBJ2-1 NA TRBV12-5 CASAQLLGLAANYNEQFF TGTGCTAGTGCGCAGCTACTAGGACTAGCCGCCAACTACAATGAGCAGTTCTTC
TRBD1 TRBJ1-1 many TRBV7-8 CASSSRDRGFMNTEAFF TGTGCCAGCAGCTCGCGGGACAGGGGTTTCATGAACACTGAAGCTTTCTTT
NA TRBJ2-3 NA TRBV5-1 CASSTLAASTDTQYF TGCGCCAGCAGCACCTTAGCGGCTAGCACAGATACGCAGTATTTT
NA TRBJ2-1 NA TRBV6-1 CASSRSWRGYNEQFF TGTGCCAGCAGTCGATCATGGAGGGGGTACAATGAGCAGTTCTTC
NA TRBJ1-4 many TRBV7-2 CASSLSDRVSKLFF TGTGCCAGCAGCTTGTCCGACAGAGTATCAAAACTGTTTTTT
NA TRBJ2-5 NA TRBV28 CASSSGKLRETQYF TGTGCCAGCAGTTCAGGGAAATTGAGAGAGACCCAGTACTTC
NA TRBJ1-6 few TRBV7-6 CASSDRTAYNSPLHF TGTGCCAGCAGCGATCGGACTGCTTATAATTCACCCCTCCACTTT
TRBD1 TRBJ2-7 NA TRBV29-1 CSVVGTGHYEQYF TGCAGCGTTGTTGGGACAGGGCACTACGAGCAGTACTTC
TRBD2 TRBJ2-7 NA TRBV5-1 CASSLAGASPPFEQYF TGCGCCAGCAGTCTAGCGGGAGCTTCCCCCCCGTTCGAGCAGTACTTC
NA TRBJ1-4 few TRBV6-5 CASSAGPGPFRLFF TGTGCCAGCAGCGCGGGACCGGGCCCTTTTCGGCTGTTTTTT
NA TRBJ1-1 NA TRBV7-2 CASSFDGIYTEAFF TGTGCCAGCAGCTTTGACGGGATTTACACTGAAGCTTTCTTT
NA TRBJ1-4 NA TRBV14 CASSTGTWTFSHEKLFF TGTGCCAGCAGCACCGGGACATGGACCTTCTCACATGAAAAACTGTTTTTT
NA TRBJ2-7 many TRBV28 CASSLKRSSRSYEQYF TGTGCCAGCAGTTTAAAACGATCTAGCCGTTCCTACGAGCAGTACTTC
TRBD1 TRBJ1-2 few TRBV4-1 CASSQGGTGAGYTF TGCGCCAGCAGCCAAGGAGGGACAGGGGCTGGCTACACCTTC
NA TRBJ1-1 NA TRBV5-1 CASSLDGGIGTEAFF TGCGCCAGCAGCTTGGACGGGGGAATAGGCACTGAAGCTTTCTTT
TRBD1 TRBJ1-5 many TRBV12-3/TRBV12-4 CASSYDDRAALPQHF TGTGCCAGCAGTTACGATGACAGGGCCGCCTTGCCCCAGCATTTT
NA TRBJ1-3 NA TRBV7-2 CASSLTGGAGNTIYF TGTGCCAGCAGCTTAACCGGAGGGGCCGGAAACACCATATATTTT
NA TRBJ2-3 NA TRBV14 CASSQGTDTQYF TGTGCCAGCAGCCAAGGCACAGATACGCAGTATTTT
NA TRBJ1-5 NA TRBV5-1 CASSLQSNQPQHF TGCGCCAGCAGCCTCCAGAGCAATCAGCCCCAGCATTTT
NA TRBJ1-5 many TRBV20-1 CSARKEAASSQHF TGCAGTGCTCGGAAGGAGGCTGCCTCTTCCCAGCATTTT
TRBD1 TRBJ1-5 NA TRBV6-2/TRBV6-3 CASSYPDRVYRGPQRF TGTGCCAGCAGTTACCCGGACAGGGTATATCGGGGGCCCCAGCGTTTT
TRBD1 TRBJ2-3 NA TRBV29-1 CSVGQGANADTQYF TGCAGCGTTGGGCAGGGGGCGAACGCGGATACGCAGTATTTT
NA TRBJ2-7 NA TRBV11-2 CASSLVARWKYF TGTGCCAGCAGCTTAGTGGCAAGATGGAAGTACTTC
TRBD2 TRBJ2-1 NA TRBV7-8 CASSLAGLAGYNEQFF TGTGCCAGCAGCTTAGCGGGACTAGCGGGCTACAATGAGCAGTTCTTC
NA TRBJ1-6 NA TRBV7-2 CASSLHPGPLYNSPLHF TGTGCCAGCAGCTTACACCCAGGACCCCTTTATAATTCACCCCTCCACTTT
NA TRBJ1-5 few TRBV14 CASSQDVRQPQHF TGTGCCAGCAGCCAAGACGTGAGGCAGCCCCAGCATTTT